The 7 T cell receptor beta chains given below trace back to one sample, sequenced in a study of persistence of HIV-infected CD4 T cells. For these receptors, no antigen is known. Sequencing used immunoSEQ version 4 in survey mode. The method was immunoSEQ multiplex PCR; TCRdb's version includes in-frame clones alone and lacks a portion of them. The table records roughly 34,000 clones, 82% of them present only once. Stimulation used 8.5 to 10 ug/mL lysate from CMV-infected fibroblasts. Memory cells lacking CD40L and CD69 with high CD45RO were sorted. The sequences come from CD4+ T cells sorted from PBMCs after approximately 19-hour stimulation, collected from a patient who received antiretroviral therapy. The receptors derive from an adult woman with HIV who was CMV-seropositive.

This rearrangement joins TRBV2 to TRBJ2-7; 11 bases map to TRBD2. Germline CDR1 is SNHLY and CDR2 is FYNNEI. This CDR3 spans 16 amino acids. Unmatched junction bases numbered 15, after V lost 8 bases and J lost 6 bases. CDR3 amino acids: CASPADRLAGISEQYF. The CDR3 DNA sequence: TGTGCCAGCCCAGCTGATAGACTAGCGGGAATCAGCGAGCAGTACTTC.

The chain links TRBV5-1 to TRBJ2-1; 12 bases are shared with TRBD2. The V gene's germline CDR1 is SGHRS and CDR2 YFSETQ. J lost 10 bases, V lost 0 bases, and 8 bases had no gene match. The CDR3 has 16 amino acids. In DNA form, the CDR3 reads TGCGCCAGCAGCTTGGATGCTAGCGGGGGGGCATGGGAGCAGTTCTTC. This encodes CASSLDASGGAWEQFF.

The rearrangement uses TRBV15 and TRBJ1-2; TRBD1 matches 9 bases. The CDR3 totals 13 residues. Losses at the gene ends were 7 bases for V and 5 bases for J; bases not matched to a gene: 5. Germline V gene sequence: CDR1 LNHNV, CDR2 YYDKDF (reference sequence). CDR3 sequence reads: CATTPGTGYGYTF. The CDR3 DNA reads TGTGCCACCACCCCCGGGACAGGGTATGGCTACACCTTC.

V and J are TRBV25-1 and TRBJ1-6; the D is unclear. CDR3 length: 14 amino acids. V was cut by 4 bases and J by 2 bases, with 6 bases left in between. In germline, CDR1 is MGHDK, CDR2 SYGVNS. CDR3 residues: CASSGVTYNSPLHF. CDR3 nucleotides: TGTGCCAGCAGTGGTGTCACCTATAATTCACCCCTCCACTTT.

The rearrangement joins TRBV6-5 to TRBJ2-7; 7 nucleotides match TRBD2. Trimming cost V 4 bases and J 4 bases; bases outside gene matches: 10. The germline gives CDR1 MNHEY, CDR2 SVGAGI. This CDR3 contains 15 residues. Here the CDR3 DNA reads TGTGCCAGCAGTTTGGACTCCGGGGGGATATACGAGCAGTACTTC. Translating gives CASSLDSGGIYEQYF.

The genes are TRBV14 and TRBJ1-3; the match to TRBD1 covers 11 bases. The CDR3 is 15 amino acids. The germline gives CDR1 SGHDN, CDR2 FVKESK. V was pared by 3 bases and J by 2 bases, with 0 bases of the junction left unmatched. CDR3 in DNA: TGTGCCAGCAGCCAGGGACAGGGGGCTGGAAACACCATATATTTT. This gives the protein CASSQGQGAGNTIYF.

The chain is built from TRBV7-8 and TRBJ2-3; D remains ambiguous. The CDR3 runs to 15 residues. Trimming cost V 4 bases and J 0 bases, with 11 bases left between them. Germline assignment: CDR1 SGHVS and CDR2 FQNEAQ. The CDR3 DNA sequence: TGTGCCAGCAGCTCGCTAATTACTAGCACAGATACGCAGTATTTT. It codes for CASSSLITSTDTQYF.